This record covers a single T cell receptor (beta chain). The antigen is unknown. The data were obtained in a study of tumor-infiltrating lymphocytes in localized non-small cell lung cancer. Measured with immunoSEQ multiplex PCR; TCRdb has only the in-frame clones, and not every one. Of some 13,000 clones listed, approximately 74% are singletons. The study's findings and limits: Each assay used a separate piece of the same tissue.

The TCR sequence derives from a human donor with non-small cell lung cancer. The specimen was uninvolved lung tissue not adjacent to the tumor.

The CDR3 sequence: CASSSGQGNPNQPQHF. DNA of the CDR3: TGTGCCAGCAGCTCAGGACAGGGAAACCCGAATCAGCCCCAGCATTTT. The chain couples TRBV5-6 to TRBJ1-5; 8 bases fit TRBD1. Germline trimming cut 3 bases from V and 4 bases from J; bases unmatched to any gene: 9. The CDR3 covers 16 residues. Germline CDR1 is SGHDT and CDR2 is YYEEEE.